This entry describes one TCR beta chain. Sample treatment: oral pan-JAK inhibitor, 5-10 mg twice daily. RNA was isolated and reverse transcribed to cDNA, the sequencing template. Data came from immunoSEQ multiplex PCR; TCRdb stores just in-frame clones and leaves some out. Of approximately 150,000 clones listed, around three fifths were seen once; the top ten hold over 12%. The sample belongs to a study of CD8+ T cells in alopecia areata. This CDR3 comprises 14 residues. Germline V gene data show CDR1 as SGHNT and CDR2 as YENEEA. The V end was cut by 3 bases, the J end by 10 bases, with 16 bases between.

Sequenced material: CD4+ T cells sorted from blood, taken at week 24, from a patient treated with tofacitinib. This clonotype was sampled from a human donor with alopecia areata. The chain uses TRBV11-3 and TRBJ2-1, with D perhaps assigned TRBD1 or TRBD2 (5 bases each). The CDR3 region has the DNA TGTGCCAGCAGCTTCTCTTGGGGCCGGGGAGAGCAGTTCTTC. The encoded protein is CASSFSWGRGEQFF.